Below, 32 T cell receptor beta chains from the same sample are listed, as sequenced in a study of post-analysis software for immune sequencing data. Findings and limits, study-wide: Patients carried a few TRBV segments more frequently than controls did, and TRBV5-6, TRBV5-1 and TRBV20-1 were among them.

Unique-molecular-identifier-tagged TCR beta cDNA libraries were used. TCRdb re-called the PCR reads through MiXCR, storing one row per CDR3 protein. Of some 500,000 distinct CDR3 sequences listed, under 55% are singletons. No antigen has been identified for these receptors. What was sequenced was blood. These receptor sequences come from a girl under 18 with multiple sclerosis.

The chain is built from TRBV4-2 and TRBJ2-2; either TRBD1 or TRBD2 may fit D (5 bases each). Trimming cost V 1 base and J 3 bases, with 18 bases left between them. CDR1 and CDR2 from the germline V gene are LGHNA and YNFKEQ. This CDR3 comprises 18 residues. The DNA of the CDR3 is TGTGCCAGCAGCCAAGTGGAGGTCCGGCAGGGCGACACCGGGGAGCTGTTTTTT. It specifies CASSQVEVRQGDTGELFF.

The chain couples TRBV5-5 to TRBJ1-5, with TRBD1 identical over 9 bases. Unmatched junction bases numbered 11, after V lost 1 base and J lost 6 bases. There are 17 residues in the CDR3. The V gene's germline CDR1 is SGHKS and CDR2 YYEKEE (reference sequence). CDR3 in amino acids: CASSLSPGTGRSQPQHF. In DNA form, the CDR3 reads TGTGCCAGCAGCTTGAGTCCCGGGACAGGGAGAAGTCAGCCCCAGCATTTT.

This rearrangement joins TRBV7-2 to TRBJ1-2, with no clear D. Between the trimmed V and J ends, which lost 11 bases and 2 bases, there was a span of 15 bases. The CDR3 length is 13 residues. The germline CDR1 and CDR2 sequences are SGHTA and FQGNSA. CDR3 DNA: TGTGCCCCTATCCCTGCTGGGAACTATGGCTACACCTTC. It encodes CAPIPAGNYGYTF.

Concerning this clonotype: At one end, the junction sequence differs from germline, possibly due to a read error. The V and J genes are TRBV24-1 and TRBJ2-3; TRBD1 is a possible D gene (5 bases). CDR3 length: 16 amino acids. The germline gives CDR1 KGHDR, CDR2 SFDVKD. The CDR3 here is CTTSDLPGWGTDTQYF. CDR3 nucleotide sequence: TGTACCACCAGTGATTTGCCAGGGTGGGGAACAGATACGCAGTATTTT.

V usage is TRBV27 and J usage is TRBJ2-1; perhaps TRBD2 as D (5 bases). Germline V lookup: CDR1 MNHEY, CDR2 SMNVEV (reference sequence). V lost 5 bases to trimming and J lost 4 bases, with 18 bases between them. The length of the CDR3 is 16 residues. This CDR3 is CASSRRGLRTYNEQFF. The CDR3 coding sequence is TGTGCCAGCAGTCGTCGGGGTCTCCGCACTTACAATGAGCAGTTCTTC.

V gene TRBV28 combines with J gene TRBJ1-1, with 7 bases lining up with TRBD1. Germline V gene data show CDR1 as MDHEN and CDR2 as SYDVKM. The CDR3 is 15 amino acids. V lost 5 bases and J lost 1; bases outside the gene matches: 7. The CDR3 loop reads CASSHDRVGNTEAFF. CDR3 bases: TGTGCCAGCAGTCATGACAGGGTTGGGAACACTGAAGCTTTCTTT. The full variable domain, in which reference TRBV28 and TRBJ1-1 provide the parts outside the CDR3, is DVKVTQSSRYLVKRTGEKVFLECVQDMDHENMFWYRQDPGLGLRLIYFSYDVKMKEKGDIPEGYSVSREKKERFSLILESASTNQTSMYLCASSHDRVGNTEAFFGQGTRLTVV.

The chain combines TRBV29-1 with TRBJ2-7, with D unresolved. The CDR3 has 11 residues. The germline V and J ends were trimmed by 3 bases and 4 bases, with 7 bases remaining between them. CDR1 and CDR2 (germline): SQVTM, ANQGSEA. The chain's CDR3 is CSVDIGYEQYF. The CDR3 DNA sequence: TGCAGCGTTGATATAGGATACGAGCAGTACTTC.

Comments on this clonotype: At one end, the junction sequence differs from germline, possibly due to a read error. CDR3 nucleotides: TGTACCAGCAGTTACTCGCGACTGGGGCACAATGAGCAGTTCTTC. Translation: CTSSYSRLGHNEQFF. The chain uses TRBV6-5 and TRBJ2-1; D might be TRBD1 (5 bases). CDR3 length equals 15 residues. CDR1 is MNHEY and CDR2 is SVGAGI in the germline V gene.

The chain employs TRBV7-2 and TRBJ1-2; possible D gene TRBD1, 5 bases. Trimming removed 4 bases from V and 8 bases from J, with 8 bases in between. The CDR3 consists of 11 residues. Germline CDR1 and CDR2: SGHTA and FQGNSA. The CDR3: CASSSEGGYTF. The CDR3 nucleotides read TGTGCCAGCAGCTCAGAGGGGGGCTACACCTTC.

The rearrangement joins TRBV27 to TRBJ2-1; tentative D call: TRBD1 (6 bases). The CDR3 consists of 13 residues. V was trimmed by 5 bases and J by 4 bases, leaving 9 bases between them. Germline V gene lookup returns CDR1 MNHEY and CDR2 SMNVEV (reference sequence). The CDR3 is CASSTGFYNEQFF. For the CDR3, the DNA is TGTGCCAGCAGTACAGGGTTTTACAATGAGCAGTTCTTC.

The CDR3 nucleotides read TGCGCCAGCAGCCAAGTCAGGACAGGGGGCGCCTACACGCAGTTCTTC. This encodes CASSQVRTGGAYTQFF. The rearrangement uses TRBV4-1 and TRBJ2-1; 11 nucleotides line up with TRBD1. The CDR3 is made up of 16 amino acids. Trimming removed 1 base from V and 12 bases from J; junction bases left unmatched: 11. Germline CDR1 MGHRA, CDR2 YSYEKL.

This clonotype was found a few times. This sequence joins TRBV20-1 and TRBJ1-5, with D possibly matching TRBD1 (6 bases). The CDR3 spans 12 residues. The germline CDR1 and CDR2 sequences are DFQATT and SNEGSKA (reference sequence). V lost 5 bases, J lost 4 bases, and 9 bases lay in between. CDR3 sequence: CSAFQGNQPQHF. DNA of the CDR3: TGCAGTGCTTTCCAGGGGAATCAGCCCCAGCATTTT.

The chain has TRBV20-1 and TRBJ1-1; 7 bases are a match to TRBD1. The germline CDR1 and CDR2 sequences are DFQATT and SNEGSKA (reference sequence). The CDR3 totals 13 residues. V shed 3 bases and J 2 bases; nucleotides not matched to a gene: 3. CDR3 bases: TGCAGTGCTAGTACAGGGGATAACACTGAAGCTTTCTTT. Amino acid sequence: CSASTGDNTEAFF.

CDR3 amino acids: CSVAPATDNYEQYF. In DNA, the CDR3 is TGCAGCGTTGCCCCGGCCACGGATAACTACGAGCAGTACTTC. The chain combines TRBV29-1 with TRBJ2-7; D remains unclear. This CDR3 region has 14 residues. Deletions cut 4 bases from V and 3 bases from J, with 16 bases between. CDR1 and CDR2 (germline): SQVTM, ANQGSEA.

V is TRBV18 and J is TRBJ1-1; D is ambiguous. The germline CDR1 and CDR2 sequences are KGHSH and LQKENI. V was trimmed by 2 bases and J by 6 bases, leaving 10 bases between them. The CDR3 has 13 amino acids. For the CDR3, the DNA is TGTGCCAGCTCACCAGGCACGTTCGCTGAAGCTTTCTTT. It yields the protein CASSPGTFAEAFF.

The J gene is TRBJ2-3, the V gene TRBV4-1; D perhaps matches TRBD2 (5 bases). Germline CDR1 and CDR2: MGHRA and YSYEKL. This CDR3 is built from 15 residues. V was cut by 0 bases and J by 2 bases, with 9 bases left in between. The CDR3 sequence: CASSQDNGVTDTQYF. CDR3 nucleotides: TGCGCCAGCAGCCAAGACAACGGGGTCACAGATACGCAGTATTTT.

This rearrangement joins TRBV7-9 to TRBJ1-5; D unclear. The CDR3 extends over 13 amino acids. Trimming shortened V by 2 bases and J by 3 bases, and 5 bases separated the two germline ends. CDR1 and CDR2 (germline): SEHNR, FQNEAQ (reference sequence). CDR3 region: CASSLQINQPQHF. The CDR3 DNA sequence: TGTGCCAGCAGCTTACAGATCAATCAGCCCCAGCATTTT.

This chain uses TRBV28 with TRBJ2-5, with a tentative D call TRBD2 (5 bases). Trimming took off 4 bases at V and 0 bases at J, with 15 bases between the two ends. This CDR3 spans 16 amino acids. Germline assignment: CDR1 MDHEN and CDR2 SYDVKM. CDR3 DNA sequence: TGTGCCAGCAGTTCCCGGAGGAAGACCAACCAAGAGACCCAGTACTTC. Its protein is CASSSRRKTNQETQYF.

The rearrangement joins TRBV7-2 to TRBJ2-6, with D unresolved. This CDR3 is built from 17 residues. V dropped 0 bases and J dropped 0 bases, with 9 bases sitting between them. Germline V lookup: CDR1 SGHTA, CDR2 FQGNSA. CDR3 in DNA: TGTGCCAGCAGCTTAGCGGCCAGCCGCTCTGGGGCCAACGTCCTGACTTTC. This encodes CASSLAASRSGANVLTF.

About this clonotype: With a much larger clone just one base away, this may be a read error. J is TRBJ2-1 and V is TRBV12-3 or TRBV12-4, with 11 bases aligning to TRBD2. The CDR3 is 22 amino acids. Trimming cost V 0 bases and J 7 bases; bases outside gene matches: 23. The CDR3 loop reads CASSLALGASGRTGAATNEQFF. The CDR3 DNA sequence: TGTGCCAGCAGTTTAGCGCTGGGGGCTAGCGGGAGGACTGGGGCCGCTACTAATGAGCAGTTCTTC.

CDR3 DNA sequence: TGTGCCAGCAGCTTAGGACGGCTAGGGGGCCAAGAGACCCAGTACTTC. It codes for CASSLGRLGGQETQYF. V gene TRBV11-2 combines with J gene TRBJ2-5, with a weak D call TRBD1 (6 bases). Germline CDR1 reads SGHAT; CDR2 reads FQNNGV. V was clipped by 1 base and J by 1 base, with 13 bases between them. The CDR3 length is 16 residues.

This sequence joins TRBV4-3 and TRBJ2-1; D is unresolved. Trimming stripped 1 base from V and 10 bases from J, with 8 bases between. The CDR3 runs 12 residues. Germline-derived CDR1 and CDR2 are LGHNA and YSLEER. As DNA, the CDR3 is TGCGCCAGCAGCCAAGTCACCTCCGAGCAGTTCTTC. Translated: CASSQVTSEQFF.

The chain employs TRBV3-1 and TRBJ2-1; maybe TRBD2 (6 bases). Germline loops: CDR1 LGHDT, CDR2 YNNKEL (reference sequence). The CDR3 consists of 14 residues. The germline V and J ends were trimmed by 5 bases and 7 bases, with 15 bases remaining between them. CDR3 in DNA: TGTGCCAGCAGCTTACCCGGGACTGGGAATGAGCAGTTCTTC. This gives the protein CASSLPGTGNEQFF.

This chain's CDR3 is CASSHHGAPNQPQHF. In DNA, the CDR3 is TGTGCCAGCAGCCACCACGGGGCCCCCAATCAGCCCCAGCATTTT. The rearrangement links TRBV3-1 to TRBJ1-5; D possibly corresponds to TRBD1 (5 bases). Trimming removed 3 bases from V and 3 bases from J, with 12 bases in between. CDR1 is LGHDT and CDR2 is YNNKEL in the germline V gene (reference sequence). CDR3 length: 15 amino acids.

The J gene is TRBJ1-2, the V gene TRBV12-3 or TRBV12-4; 7 nucleotides line up with TRBD1. Trimming removed 6 bases from V and 5 bases from J; junction bases left unmatched: 6. This CDR3 is built from 13 residues. In DNA form, the CDR3 reads TGTGCCAGCAGATGGGACAGCGGGTATGGCTACACCTTC. This codes for CASRWDSGYGYTF.

This clonotype was detected a few times. The rearrangement joins TRBV5-1 to TRBJ1-2; D is unclear. Per germline, CDR1 SGHRS and CDR2 YFSETQ. This CDR3 has 14 amino acids. V gave up 6 bases and J gave up 4 bases, with 16 bases separating them. As DNA, the CDR3 is TGCGCCAGCACGACGAACCCAGGACTCTATGGCTACACCTTC. This gives the protein CASTTNPGLYGYTF.

The genes are TRBV7-2 and TRBJ1-6; 7 bases align to TRBD1. The CDR3 length is 17 residues. J lost 2 bases, V lost 5 bases, and 9 bases had no gene match. Germline V gene data show CDR1 as SGHTA and CDR2 as FQGNSA. CDR3 loop: CASSPTPGGPYNSPLHF. The CDR3 DNA is TGTGCCAGCAGCCCCACTCCAGGGGGTCCCTATAATTCACCCCTCCACTTT.

The V gene is TRBV20-1, the J gene TRBJ2-1, with D perhaps TRBD1 (6 bases). Germline V CDR1 and CDR2: DFQATT, SNEGSKA (reference sequence). The germline V and J ends were trimmed by 6 bases and 1 base, with 13 bases remaining between them. The CDR3 has 14 amino acids. CDR3 amino acids: CSAYLGGSYNEQFF. The CDR3 DNA reads TGCAGTGCCTACCTAGGGGGATCCTACAATGAGCAGTTCTTC.

The chain has TRBV28 and TRBJ2-1; D is ambiguous. Trimming took off 6 bases at V and 8 bases at J, with 17 bases between the two ends. Germline-derived CDR1 and CDR2 are MDHEN and SYDVKM. There are 14 residues in the CDR3. DNA for the CDR3: TGTGCCAGCAGAGTTCCGGGCCGGTTGGATGAGCAGTTCTTC. Translation: CASRVPGRLDEQFF.

V gene TRBV27 combines with J gene TRBJ2-1; D is perhaps TRBD1 (6 bases). This CDR3 is built from 13 residues. Trimming shortened V by 7 bases and J by 8 bases, and 15 bases separated the two germline ends. The germline gives CDR1 MNHEY, CDR2 SMNVEV (reference sequence). CDR3 in DNA: TGTGCCAGCAACTCACAGGGTCGGGATGAGCAGTTCTTC. Its translation is CASNSQGRDEQFF.

The chain employs TRBV20-1 and TRBJ2-1; D might be TRBD2 (6 bases). Looked up from germline, CDR1 is DFQATT and CDR2 is SNEGSKA (reference sequence). Trimming stripped 6 bases from V and 6 bases from J, with 15 bases between. This CDR3 has 13 residues. For the CDR3, the DNA is TGCAGTGCGCTAACGGGAGATGTCAATGAGCAGTTCTTC. This codes for CSALTGDVNEQFF.

The genes are TRBV4-2 and TRBJ2-5; 8 bases are shared with TRBD1. The J call may not be correct, given that the DNA end is closer to TRBJ2-7. Germline assignment: CDR1 LGHNA and CDR2 YNFKEQ. CDR3 length equals 14 residues. The CDR3 loop reads CASSRQGQAYEQYF. The CDR3 DNA is TGTGCCAGCAGCCGACAGGGACAGGCCTACGAGCAGTACTTC.